This T cell receptor beta chain derives from a study of T cells after yellow fever vaccination. Study observations and caveats: In post-booster samples, most primary-vaccination clones reappeared (about 95% CD4, nearly 90% CD8). Peaking faster, on day 5 versus 15, the secondary response was nonetheless weaker.

V was clipped by 5 bases and J by 9 bases; unmatched bases: 10. Germline CDR1 LGHDT, CDR2 YNNKEL (reference sequence). The CDR3 spans 15 residues. The table lists this clonotype with many counts. As yet, its antigen is unknown. TCRdb used MiXCR to reprocess the 5' RACE reads, holding one entry per CDR3 protein. The repertoire holds hundreds of thousands of distinct CDR3 sequences, roughly 12% seen once, with around 14% in the top ten. The V gene is TRBV3-1, the J gene TRBJ2-1; 10 positions match TRBD2. The TCR sequence derives from a young man who received the YFV17D yellow fever vaccine. The input for sequencing was PBMCs, taken on the day of the yellow fever booster vaccination. This CDR3 is CASSGPGLASGEQFF. In DNA form, the CDR3 reads TGTGCCAGCAGCGGACCGGGACTAGCGAGTGGTGAGCAGTTCTTC.